The clone carrying this T cell receptor (beta chain) was seen a few times. Trimming cost V 6 bases and J 3 bases, with 17 bases left between them. The CDR3 spans 15 residues. Germline V gene lookup returns CDR1 LNHDA and CDR2 SQIVND (reference sequence). The protocol was immunoSEQ multiplex PCR, while the TCRdb copy is restricted to in-frame clones and leaves out a portion. The sample has some 400,000 clones, 95% seen once; the top ten hold about 0.02%. The data are from a study of shared T cell receptors in the human thymus. The clonotype originates from a human donor. The chain joins TRBV19 to TRBJ1-1; possible D gene TRBD1, 6 bases. Sequencing was done on a sample of thymocytes. The chain's CDR3 is CASSKGGRSDTEAFF. CDR3 bases: TGTGCCAGTAGCAAAGGGGGACGGTCCGACACTGAAGCTTTCTTT.